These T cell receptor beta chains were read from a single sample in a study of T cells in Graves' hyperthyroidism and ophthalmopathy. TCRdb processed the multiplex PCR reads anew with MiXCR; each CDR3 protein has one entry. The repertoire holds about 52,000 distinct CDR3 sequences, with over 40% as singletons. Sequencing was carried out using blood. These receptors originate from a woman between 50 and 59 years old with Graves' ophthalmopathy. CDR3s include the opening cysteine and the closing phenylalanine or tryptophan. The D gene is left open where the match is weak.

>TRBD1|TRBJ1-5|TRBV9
CASSVGQGEGQPQHF
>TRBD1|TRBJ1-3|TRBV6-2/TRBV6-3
CASTKPDRPSGSTIYF
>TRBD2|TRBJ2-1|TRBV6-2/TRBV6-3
CASSDPGTTAYNEQFF
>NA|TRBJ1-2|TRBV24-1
CATSDFNEGNYGYTF
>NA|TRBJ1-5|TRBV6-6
CASSPGHSNQPQHF
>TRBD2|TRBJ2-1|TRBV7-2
CASSLAGGGGAGEQFF
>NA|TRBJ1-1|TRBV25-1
CASSSGREKAFF
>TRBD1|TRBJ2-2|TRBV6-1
CASSPGQETGELFF
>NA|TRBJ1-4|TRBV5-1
CASSLGGAANEKLFF
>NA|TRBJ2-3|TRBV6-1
CASSRQDTQYF
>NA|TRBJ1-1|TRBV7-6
CASSLNDMNTEAFF